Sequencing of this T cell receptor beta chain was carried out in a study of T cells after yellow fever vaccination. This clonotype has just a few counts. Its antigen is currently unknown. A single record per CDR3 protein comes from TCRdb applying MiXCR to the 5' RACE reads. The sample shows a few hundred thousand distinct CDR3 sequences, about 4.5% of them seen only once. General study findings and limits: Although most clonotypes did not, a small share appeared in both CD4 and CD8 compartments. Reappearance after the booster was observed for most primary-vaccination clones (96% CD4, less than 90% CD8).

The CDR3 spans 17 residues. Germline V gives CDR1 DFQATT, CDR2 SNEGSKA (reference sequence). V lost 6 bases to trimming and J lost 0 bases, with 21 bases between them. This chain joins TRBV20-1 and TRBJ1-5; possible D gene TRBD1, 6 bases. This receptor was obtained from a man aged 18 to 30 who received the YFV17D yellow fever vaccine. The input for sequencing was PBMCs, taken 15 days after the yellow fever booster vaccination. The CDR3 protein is CSAKLPHRDYSNQPQHF. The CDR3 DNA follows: TGCAGTGCCAAACTTCCTCACAGGGATTATAGCAATCAGCCCCAGCATTTT.